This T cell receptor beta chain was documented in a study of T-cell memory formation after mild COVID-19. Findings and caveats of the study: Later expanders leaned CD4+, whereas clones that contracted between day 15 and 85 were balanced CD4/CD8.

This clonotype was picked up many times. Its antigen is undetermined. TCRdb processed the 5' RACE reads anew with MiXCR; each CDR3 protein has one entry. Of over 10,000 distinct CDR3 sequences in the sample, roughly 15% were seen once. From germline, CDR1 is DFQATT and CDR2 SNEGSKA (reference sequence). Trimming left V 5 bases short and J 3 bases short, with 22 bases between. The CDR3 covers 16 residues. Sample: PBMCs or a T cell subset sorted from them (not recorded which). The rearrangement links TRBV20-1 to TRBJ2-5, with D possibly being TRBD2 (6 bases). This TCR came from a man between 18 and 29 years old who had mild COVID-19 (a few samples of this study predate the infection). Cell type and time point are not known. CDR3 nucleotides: TGCAGTGCTGAAGGAGGGGTAGCCTCGTCCGAAGAGACCCAGTACTTC. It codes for CSAEGGVASSEETQYF.